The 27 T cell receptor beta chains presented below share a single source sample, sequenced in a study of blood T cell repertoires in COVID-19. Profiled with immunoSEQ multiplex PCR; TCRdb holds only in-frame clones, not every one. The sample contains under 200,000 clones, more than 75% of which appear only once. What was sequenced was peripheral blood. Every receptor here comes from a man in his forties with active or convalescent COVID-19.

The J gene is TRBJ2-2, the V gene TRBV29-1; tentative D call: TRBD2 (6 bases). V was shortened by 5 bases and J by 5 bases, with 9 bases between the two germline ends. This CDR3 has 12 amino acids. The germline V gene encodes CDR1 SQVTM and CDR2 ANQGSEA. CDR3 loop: CSVTSWTGELFF. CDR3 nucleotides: TGCAGCGTTACTAGCTGGACCGGGGAGCTGTTTTTT.

The CDR3 DNA reads as TGCGCCAGCAGTCCGGGGGTAACAGATACGCAGTATTTT. Protein sequence: CASSPGVTDTQYF. V and J are TRBV10-2 and TRBJ2-3; possible D gene TRBD2, 6 bases. The V gene lost 5 bases and the J gene lost 3 bases, with 9 bases spanning the gap. The CDR3 has 13 amino acids. Germline V gene lookup returns CDR1 WSHSY and CDR2 SAAADI.

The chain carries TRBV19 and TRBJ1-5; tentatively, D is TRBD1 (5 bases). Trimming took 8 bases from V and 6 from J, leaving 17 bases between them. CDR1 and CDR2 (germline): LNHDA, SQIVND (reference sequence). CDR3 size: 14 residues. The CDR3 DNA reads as TGTGCCAGTGATAGCTCAGGGTTCGGTCAGCCCCAGCATTTT. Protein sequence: CASDSSGFGQPQHF.

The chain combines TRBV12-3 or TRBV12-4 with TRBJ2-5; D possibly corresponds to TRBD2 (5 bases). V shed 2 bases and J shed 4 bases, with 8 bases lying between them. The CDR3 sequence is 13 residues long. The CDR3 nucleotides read TGTGCCAGCAGTTTATCGGGATTAGAGACCCAGTACTTC. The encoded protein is CASSLSGLETQYF.

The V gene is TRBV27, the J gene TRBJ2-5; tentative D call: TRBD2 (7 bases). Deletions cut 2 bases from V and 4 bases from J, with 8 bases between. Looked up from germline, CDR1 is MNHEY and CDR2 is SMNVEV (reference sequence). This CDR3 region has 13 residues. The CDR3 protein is CASSLRGGETQYF. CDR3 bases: TGTGCCAGCAGTTTAAGGGGGGGAGAGACCCAGTACTTC.

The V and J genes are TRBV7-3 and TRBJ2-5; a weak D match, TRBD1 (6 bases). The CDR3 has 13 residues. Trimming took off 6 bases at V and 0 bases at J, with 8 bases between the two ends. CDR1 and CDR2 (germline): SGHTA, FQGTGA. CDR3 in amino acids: CASRRDNQETQYF. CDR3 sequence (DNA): TGTGCCAGCAGACGGGACAACCAAGAGACCCAGTACTTC.

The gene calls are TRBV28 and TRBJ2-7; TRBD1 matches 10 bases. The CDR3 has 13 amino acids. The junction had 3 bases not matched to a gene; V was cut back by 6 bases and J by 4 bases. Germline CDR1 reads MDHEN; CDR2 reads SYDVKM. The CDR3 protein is CASSRDRGYEQYF. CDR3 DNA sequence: TGTGCCAGCAGCAGGGACAGGGGATACGAGCAGTACTTC. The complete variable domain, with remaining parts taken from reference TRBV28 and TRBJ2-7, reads DVKVTQSSRYLVKRTGEKVFLECVQDMDHENMFWYRQDPGLGLRLIYFSYDVKMKEKGDIPEGYSVSREKKERFSLILESASTNQTSMYLCASSRDRGYEQYFGPGTRLTVT.

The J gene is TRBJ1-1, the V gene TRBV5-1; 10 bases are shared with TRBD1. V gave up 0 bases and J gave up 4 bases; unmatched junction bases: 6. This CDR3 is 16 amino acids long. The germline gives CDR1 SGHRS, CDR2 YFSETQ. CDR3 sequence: CASSLEGTGESTEAFF. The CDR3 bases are TGCGCCAGCAGCTTGGAGGGGACAGGGGAGTCCACTGAAGCTTTCTTT. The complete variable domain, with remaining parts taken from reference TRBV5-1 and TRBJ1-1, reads KAGVTQTPRYLIKTRGQQVTLSCSPISGHRSVSWYQQTPGQGLQFLFEYFSETQRNKGNFPGRFSGRQFSNSRSEMNVSTLELGDSALYLCASSLEGTGESTEAFFGQGTRLTVV.

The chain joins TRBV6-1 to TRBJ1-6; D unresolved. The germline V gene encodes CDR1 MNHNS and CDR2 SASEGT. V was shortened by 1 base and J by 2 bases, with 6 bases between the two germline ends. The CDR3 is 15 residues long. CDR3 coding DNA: TGTGCCAGCAGTGAAGGGCAGGCCTATAATTCACCCCTCCACTTT. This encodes CASSEGQAYNSPLHF.

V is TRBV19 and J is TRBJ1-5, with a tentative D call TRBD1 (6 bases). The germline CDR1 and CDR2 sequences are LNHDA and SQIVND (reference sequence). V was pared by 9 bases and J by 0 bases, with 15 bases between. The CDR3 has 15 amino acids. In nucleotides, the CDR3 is TGTGCCAGCCGAACTGGGACACCTAGCAATCAGCCCCAGCATTTT. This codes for CASRTGTPSNQPQHF.

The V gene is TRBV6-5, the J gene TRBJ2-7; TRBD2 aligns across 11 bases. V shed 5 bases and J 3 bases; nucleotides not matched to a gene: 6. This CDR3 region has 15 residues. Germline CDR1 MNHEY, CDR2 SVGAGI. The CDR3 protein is CASSRETSGDYEQYF. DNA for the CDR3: TGTGCCAGCAGTCGCGAGACTAGCGGGGACTACGAGCAGTACTTC.

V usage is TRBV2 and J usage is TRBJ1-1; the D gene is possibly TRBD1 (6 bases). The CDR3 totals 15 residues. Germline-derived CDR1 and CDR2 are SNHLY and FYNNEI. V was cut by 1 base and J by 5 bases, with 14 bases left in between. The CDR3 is CASSEGDRLGTEAFF. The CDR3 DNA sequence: TGTGCCAGCAGTGAAGGAGACAGGTTAGGAACTGAAGCTTTCTTT.

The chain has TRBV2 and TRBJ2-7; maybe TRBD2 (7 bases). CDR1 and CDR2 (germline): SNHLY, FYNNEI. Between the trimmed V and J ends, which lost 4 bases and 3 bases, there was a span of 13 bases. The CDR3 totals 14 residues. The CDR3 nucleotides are TGTGCCAGCAGTGTTCAGGGAGGGGGCTACGAGCAGTACTTC. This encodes CASSVQGGGYEQYF.

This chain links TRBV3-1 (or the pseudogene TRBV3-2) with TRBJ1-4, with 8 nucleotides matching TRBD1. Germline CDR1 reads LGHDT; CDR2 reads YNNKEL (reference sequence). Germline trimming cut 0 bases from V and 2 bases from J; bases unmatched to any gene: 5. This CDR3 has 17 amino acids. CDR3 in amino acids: CASSQDPQGATNEKLFF. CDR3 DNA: TGTGCCAGCAGCCAAGATCCCCAGGGGGCCACTAATGAAAAACTGTTTTTT.

CDR3: CASSTLGLAGGPGELFF. The CDR3 coding sequence is TGTGCCAGTAGTACCTTGGGACTAGCGGGAGGGCCCGGGGAGCTGTTTTTT. V is TRBV19 and J is TRBJ2-2; TRBD2 matches at 16 bases. This CDR3 contains 17 residues. Losses at the gene ends were 4 bases for V and 6 bases for J; bases not matched to a gene: 5. Germline CDR1 and CDR2: LNHDA and SQIVND (reference sequence).

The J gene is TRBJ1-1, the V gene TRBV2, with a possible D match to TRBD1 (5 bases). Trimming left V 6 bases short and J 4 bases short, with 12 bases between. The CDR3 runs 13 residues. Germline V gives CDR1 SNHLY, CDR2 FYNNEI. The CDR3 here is CASRTDGGTEAFF. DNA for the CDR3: TGTGCCAGCAGGACGGACGGGGGCACTGAAGCTTTCTTT.

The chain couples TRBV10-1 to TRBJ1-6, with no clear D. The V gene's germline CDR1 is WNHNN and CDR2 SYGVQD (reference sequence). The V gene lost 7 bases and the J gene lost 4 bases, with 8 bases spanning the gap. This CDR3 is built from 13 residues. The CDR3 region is CASTPLYNSPLHF. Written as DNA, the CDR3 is TGCGCCAGCACCCCTTTGTATAATTCACCCCTCCACTTT.

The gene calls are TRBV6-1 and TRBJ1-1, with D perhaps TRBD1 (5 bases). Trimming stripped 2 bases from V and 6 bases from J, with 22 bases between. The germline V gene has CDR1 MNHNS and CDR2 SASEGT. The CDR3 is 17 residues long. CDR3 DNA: TGTGCCAGCAGTGAACGTCGGTTTGGAGGGGCGGGCGCTGAAGCTTTCTTT. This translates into CASSERRFGGAGAEAFF.

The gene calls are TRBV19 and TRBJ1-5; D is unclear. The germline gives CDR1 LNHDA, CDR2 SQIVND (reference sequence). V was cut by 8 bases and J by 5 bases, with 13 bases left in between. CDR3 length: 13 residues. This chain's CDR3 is CASRRQVDQPQHF. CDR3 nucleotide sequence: TGTGCCAGTCGCCGGCAGGTAGATCAGCCCCAGCATTTT.

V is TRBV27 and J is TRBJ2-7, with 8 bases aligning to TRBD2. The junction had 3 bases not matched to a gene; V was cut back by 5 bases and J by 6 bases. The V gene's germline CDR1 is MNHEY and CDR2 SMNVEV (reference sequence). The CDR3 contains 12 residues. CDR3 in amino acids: CASSRLAGEQYF. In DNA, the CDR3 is TGTGCCAGCAGTAGGCTAGCGGGCGAGCAGTACTTC.

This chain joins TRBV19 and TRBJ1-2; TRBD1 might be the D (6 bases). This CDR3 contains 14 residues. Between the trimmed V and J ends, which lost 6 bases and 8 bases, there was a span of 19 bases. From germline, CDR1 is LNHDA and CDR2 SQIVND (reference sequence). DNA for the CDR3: TGTGCCAGTAGCCCCTCGACAGGTCTAAGGGGCTACACCTTC. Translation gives CASSPSTGLRGYTF.

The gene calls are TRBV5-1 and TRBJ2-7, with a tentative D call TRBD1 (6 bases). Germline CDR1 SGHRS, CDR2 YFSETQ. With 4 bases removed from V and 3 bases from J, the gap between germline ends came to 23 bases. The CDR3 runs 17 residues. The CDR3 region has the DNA TGCGCCAGCAGCCAAGAGGGGGTTACAGGGACCTACTACGAGCAGTACTTC. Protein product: CASSQEGVTGTYYEQYF.

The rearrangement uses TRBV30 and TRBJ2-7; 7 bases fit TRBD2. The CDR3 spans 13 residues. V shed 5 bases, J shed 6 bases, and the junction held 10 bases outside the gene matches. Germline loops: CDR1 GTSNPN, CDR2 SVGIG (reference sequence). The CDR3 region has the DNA TGTGCCTGGGAGGCCGGGACTAAGGCCGAGCAGTACTTC. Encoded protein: CAWEAGTKAEQYF.

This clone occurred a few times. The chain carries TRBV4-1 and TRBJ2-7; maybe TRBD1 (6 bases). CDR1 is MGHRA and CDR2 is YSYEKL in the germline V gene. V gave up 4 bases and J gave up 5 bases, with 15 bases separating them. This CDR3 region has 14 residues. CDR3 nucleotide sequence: TGCGCCAGCAGCCGAGGGGGTCCCTCGGACGAGCAGTACTTC. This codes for CASSRGGPSDEQYF.

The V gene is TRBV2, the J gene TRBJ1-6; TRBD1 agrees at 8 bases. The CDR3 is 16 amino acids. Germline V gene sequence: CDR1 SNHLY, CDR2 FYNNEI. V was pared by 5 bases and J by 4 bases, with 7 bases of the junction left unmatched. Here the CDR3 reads CASSFAGGSYNSPLHF. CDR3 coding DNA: TGTGCCAGCAGTTTTGCAGGGGGCTCATATAATTCACCCCTCCACTTT.

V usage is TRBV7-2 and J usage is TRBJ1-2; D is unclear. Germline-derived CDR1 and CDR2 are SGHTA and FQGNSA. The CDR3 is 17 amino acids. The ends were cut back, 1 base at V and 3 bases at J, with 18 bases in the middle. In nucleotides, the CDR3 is TGTGCCAGCAGCTTAGACAAATCCACCCCTCCCTACTATGGCTACACCTTC. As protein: CASSLDKSTPPYYGYTF.

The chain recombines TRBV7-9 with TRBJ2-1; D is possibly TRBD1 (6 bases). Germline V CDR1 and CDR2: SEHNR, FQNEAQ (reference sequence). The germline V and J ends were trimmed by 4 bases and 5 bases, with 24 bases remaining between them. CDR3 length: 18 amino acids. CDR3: CASSYSSRGPGGNNEQFF. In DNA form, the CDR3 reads TGTGCCAGCAGCTACTCGTCCAGGGGTCCGGGCGGAAACAATGAGCAGTTCTTC.